This is a list of T cell receptor beta chains from one sample in a study of blood T cell repertoires in COVID-19. The repertoire was sequenced with immunoSEQ multiplex PCR; TCRdb's copy has only in-frame clones and lacks some. The sample lists approximately 120,000 clones, roughly 80% seen once, with over 5.5% in the top ten. Sequences were obtained from peripheral blood. The receptors shown here come from a man older than 75 with COVID-19, enrolled during active disease. Each CDR3 is given with its conserved first and last residue. The D gene is left open where the match is weak. Clone size is given for some rows only: seen once, a few or many times, or a class if the clone is expanded.

v_gene	d_gene	j_gene	abundance	CDR3aa	CDR3nt
TRBV27	-	TRBJ1-1	-	CASSALTGHMNTEAFF	TGTGCCAGCAGTGCGTTAACGGGACATATGAACACTGAAGCTTTCTTT
TRBV3-1/TRBV3-2	-	TRBJ2-7	-	CASSQGNRASGEQYF	TGTGCCAGCAGCCAAGGTAACAGGGCCTCGGGCGAGCAGTACTTC
TRBV3-1/TRBV3-2	-	TRBJ1-4	-	CASSHYVQGTNEKLFF	TGTGCCAGCAGCCACTATGTACAGGGAACTAATGAAAAACTGTTTTTT
TRBV5-4	TRBD2	TRBJ2-5	-	CASQRESQETQYF	TGTGCCAGCCAGCGGGAGTCACAAGAGACCCAGTACTTC
TRBV3-1/TRBV3-2	-	TRBJ1-5	-	CASSQTTGNQPQHF	TGTGCCAGCAGCCAAACGACAGGAAATCAGCCCCAGCATTTT
TRBV6-2/TRBV6-3	-	TRBJ2-5	-	CASSYSGGKETQYF	TGTGCCAGCAGTTACTCGGGGGGAAAAGAGACCCAGTACTTC
TRBV10-3	TRBD2	TRBJ2-1	-	CAIRVAGADEQFF	TGTGCCATCAGAGTAGCGGGAGCGGATGAGCAGTTCTTC
TRBV28	-	TRBJ1-2	-	CASSFGRGGYTF	TGTGCCAGCAGTTTCGGCAGGGGTGGCTACACCTTC
TRBV19	TRBD1	TRBJ1-6	-	CASSPRTGPSSYNSPLHF	TGTGCCAGTAGTCCAAGGACAGGGCCGAGCTCCTATAATTCACCCCTCCACTTT
TRBV10-1	-	TRBJ2-1	-	CASSVPRWGPRNLNEQFF	TGCGCCAGCAGTGTCCCACGGTGGGGGCCCCGCAACCTCAATGAGCAGTTCTTC
TRBV4-1	-	TRBJ1-3	-	CASSLQALGNTIYF	TGCGCCAGCAGCCTACAGGCATTAGGAAACACCATATATTTT
TRBV15	TRBD2	TRBJ2-5	-	CATSRVAGEGKTQYF	TGTGCCACCAGCAGAGTGGCGGGAGAGGGAAAGACCCAGTACTTC
TRBV6-6	-	TRBJ2-7	-	CASSYSGSYEQYF	TGTGCCAGCAGTTACTCTGGCAGCTACGAGCAGTACTTC
TRBV6-4	TRBD2	TRBJ2-1	few	CASSDSSGRADEQFF	TGTGCCAGCAGTGACTCTAGCGGGAGGGCCGATGAGCAGTTCTTC
TRBV29-1	TRBD1	TRBJ2-4	-	CSVEVGQGNIQYF	TGCAGCGTTGAAGTCGGACAGGGAAACATTCAGTACTTC
TRBV5-1	-	TRBJ2-5	-	CASSLVGQRAGETQYF	TGCGCCAGCAGCTTGGTGGGACAGAGGGCGGGGGAGACCCAGTACTTC
TRBV6-2/TRBV6-3	-	TRBJ2-7	-	CASSYRDTEQYF	TGTGCCAGCAGTTACCGGGACACTGAGCAGTACTTC
TRBV18	-	TRBJ2-5	-	CASSRGRQETQYF	TGTGCCAGCTCACGAGGCCGGCAAGAGACCCAGTACTTC
TRBV7-9	-	TRBJ1-6	-	CASSSYRSSYNSPLHF	TGTGCCAGCAGCTCCTACCGGAGCTCCTATAATTCACCCCTCCACTTT
TRBV10-3	TRBD2	TRBJ2-5	once	CAAKAGLVAETQYF	TGTGCCGCCAAAGCGGGACTAGTCGCAGAGACCCAGTACTTC
TRBV7-9	TRBD1	TRBJ1-3	-	CASSWDRGNTIYF	TGTGCCAGCAGCTGGGACAGGGGAAACACCATATATTTT
TRBV2	-	TRBJ1-2	-	CASTYRSGYTF	TGTGCCAGCACCTACAGGAGTGGCTACACCTTC
TRBV6-6	-	TRBJ1-5	-	CASSANRDAQPQHF	TGTGCCAGCAGTGCCAACAGGGACGCTCAGCCCCAGCATTTT
TRBV27	-	TRBJ1-4	-	CASSKNDGNEKLFF	TGTGCCAGCAGTAAGAACGATGGCAATGAAAAACTGTTTTTT
TRBV7-6	-	TRBJ2-2	-	CASSQDRTGELFF	TGTGCCAGCAGCCAAGACAGGACCGGGGAGCTGTTTTTT
TRBV12-3/TRBV12-4	TRBD1	TRBJ1-2	few	CASSQDRGQGYTF	TGTGCCAGCAGTCAGGACAGGGGGCAAGGCTACACCTTC
TRBV19	-	TRBJ2-5	-	CASSITPAETQYF	TGTGCCAGTAGTATAACCCCCGCGGAGACCCAGTACTTC
TRBV5-5	-	TRBJ1-5	few	CASSVSHNLPNQPQHF	TGTGCCAGCAGCGTTTCGCACAACCTCCCGAATCAGCCCCAGCATTTT
TRBV7-9	-	TRBJ2-2	-	CASSLPRALPGELFF	TGTGCCAGCAGCCTCCCGAGGGCCCTACCCGGGGAGCTGTTTTTT
TRBV7-9	-	TRBJ2-2	-	CASSLVGQITGELFF	TGTGCCAGCAGCTTAGTTGGACAGATCACCGGGGAGCTGTTTTTT
TRBV7-6	-	TRBJ1-1	-	CASSSDSTEAFF	TGTGCCAGCAGCTCCGACAGCACTGAAGCTTTCTTT
TRBV18	-	TRBJ1-1	-	CASSPLAGTEAFF	TGTGCCAGCTCACCACTGGCGGGCACTGAAGCTTTCTTT
TRBV30	TRBD1	TRBJ1-6	-	CAWSTQTGSNSPLHF	TGTGCCTGGAGTACCCAGACAGGGTCGAATTCACCCCTCCACTTT
TRBV5-8	-	TRBJ2-3	-	CASSLPGGLTDTQYF	TGTGCCAGCAGCCTACCCGGCGGGCTCACAGATACGCAGTATTTT
TRBV4-1	TRBD2	TRBJ2-5	-	CASSQEGAGTSGRGETQYF	TGCGCCAGCAGCCAAGAGGGAGCCGGGACTAGCGGGAGAGGGGAGACCCAGTACTTC
TRBV29-1	-	TRBJ1-1	-	CSVLGGREDAAFF	TGCAGCGTTCTTGGGGGGAGGGAGGATGCAGCTTTCTTT
TRBV5-1	-	TRBJ1-6	-	CASREGYSPLHF	TGCGCCAGCAGGGAGGGGTATTCACCCCTCCACTTT
TRBV24-1	TRBD2	TRBJ2-7	-	CATSDGGGREQYF	TGTGCCACCAGTGATGGGGGGGGACGGGAGCAGTACTTC
TRBV5-3	-	TRBJ2-2	-	CARSPDRGIAGRGTGELFF	TGTGCCAGAAGCCCGGACAGGGGAATAGCGGGACGGGGGACCGGGGAGCTGTTTTTT
TRBV24-1	-	TRBJ2-1	-	CATSDLSGDNEQFF	TGTGCCACCAGTGATTTATCGGGGGACAATGAGCAGTTCTTC
TRBV29-1	-	TRBJ1-4	-	CSVGGARGSTNEKLFF	TGCAGCGTTGGGGGTGCGCGGGGCTCAACTAATGAAAAACTGTTTTTT
TRBV9	TRBD1	TRBJ1-2	-	CASSVDRGMGGYTF	TGTGCCAGCAGCGTAGACAGGGGAATGGGCGGCTACACCTTC
TRBV28	TRBD1	TRBJ1-1	-	CASSNGQGGLTEAFF	TGTGCCAGCAGCAACGGACAGGGAGGCTTAACTGAAGCTTTCTTT
TRBV28	-	TRBJ2-7	-	CASRGGGLPEQYF	TGTGCCAGCAGGGGGGGAGGTCTTCCCGAGCAGTACTTC
TRBV5-5	-	TRBJ1-1	-	CASTLGGVNTEAFF	TGTGCCAGCACCCTCGGAGGGGTGAACACTGAAGCTTTCTTT
TRBV5-1	-	TRBJ2-7	-	CASSLVSPYEQYF	TGCGCCAGCAGCTTGGTCAGTCCCTACGAGCAGTACTTC
TRBV28	-	TRBJ2-7	few	CASSPAGSGYYEQYF	TGTGCCAGCAGCCCGGCGGGTAGCGGATACTACGAGCAGTACTTC
TRBV19	-	TRBJ2-7	-	CATTGPRQRSYEQYF	TGTGCCACTACCGGCCCCCGACAGAGAAGCTACGAGCAGTACTTC